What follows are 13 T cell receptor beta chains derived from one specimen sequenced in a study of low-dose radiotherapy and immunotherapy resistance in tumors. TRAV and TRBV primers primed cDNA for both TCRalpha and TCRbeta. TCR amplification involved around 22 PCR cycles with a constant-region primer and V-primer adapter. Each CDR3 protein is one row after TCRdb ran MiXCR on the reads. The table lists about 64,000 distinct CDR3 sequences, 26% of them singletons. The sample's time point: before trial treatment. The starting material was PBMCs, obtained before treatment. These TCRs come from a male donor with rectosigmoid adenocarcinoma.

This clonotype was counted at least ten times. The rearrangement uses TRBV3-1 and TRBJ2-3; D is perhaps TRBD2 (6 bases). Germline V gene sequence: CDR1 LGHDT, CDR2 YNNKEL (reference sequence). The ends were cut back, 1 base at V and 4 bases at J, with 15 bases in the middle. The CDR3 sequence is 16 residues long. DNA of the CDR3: TGTGCCAGCAGCCAAGGCTTCGGCGGGAACGCAGATACGCAGTATTTT. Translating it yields CASSQGFGGNADTQYF.

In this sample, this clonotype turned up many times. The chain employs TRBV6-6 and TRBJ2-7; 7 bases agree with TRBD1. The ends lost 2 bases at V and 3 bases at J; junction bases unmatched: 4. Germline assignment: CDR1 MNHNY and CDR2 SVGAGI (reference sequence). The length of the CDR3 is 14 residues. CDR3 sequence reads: CASSYRDRHYEQYF. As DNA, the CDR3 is TGTGCCAGCAGTTACCGGGACAGACACTACGAGCAGTACTTC.

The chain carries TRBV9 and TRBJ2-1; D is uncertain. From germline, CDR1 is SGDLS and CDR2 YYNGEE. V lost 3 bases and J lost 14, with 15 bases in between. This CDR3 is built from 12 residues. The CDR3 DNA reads TGTGCCAGCAGCGCCGACGGAGTTGATGAGTTCTTC. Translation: CASSADGVDEFF. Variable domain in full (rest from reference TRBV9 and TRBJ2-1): DSGVTQTPKHLITATGQRVTLRCSPRSGDLSVYWYQQSLDQGLQFLIQYYNGEERAKGNILERFSAQQFPDLHSELNLSSLELGDSALYFCASSADGVDEFFGPGTRLTVL.

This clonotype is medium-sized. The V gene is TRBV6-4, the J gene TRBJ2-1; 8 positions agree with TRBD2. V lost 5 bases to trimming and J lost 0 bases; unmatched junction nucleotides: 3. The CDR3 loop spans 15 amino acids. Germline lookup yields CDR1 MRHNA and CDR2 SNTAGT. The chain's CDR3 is CASSQREHSYNEQFF. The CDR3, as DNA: TGTGCCAGCAGTCAGCGGGAGCACTCCTACAATGAGCAGTTCTTC.

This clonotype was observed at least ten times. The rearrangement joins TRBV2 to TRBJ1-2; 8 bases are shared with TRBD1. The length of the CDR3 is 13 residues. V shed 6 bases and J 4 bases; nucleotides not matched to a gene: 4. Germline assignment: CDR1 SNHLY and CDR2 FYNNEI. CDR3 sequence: CASSPDRVYGYTF. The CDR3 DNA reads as TGTGCCAGCAGCCCGGACAGGGTCTATGGCTACACCTTC. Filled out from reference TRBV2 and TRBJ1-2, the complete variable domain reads EPEVTQTPSHQVTQMGQEVILRCVPISNHLYFYWYRQILGQKVEFLVSFYNNEISEKSEIFDDQFSVERPDGSNFTLKIRSTKLEDSAMYFCASSPDRVYGYTFGSGTRLTVV.

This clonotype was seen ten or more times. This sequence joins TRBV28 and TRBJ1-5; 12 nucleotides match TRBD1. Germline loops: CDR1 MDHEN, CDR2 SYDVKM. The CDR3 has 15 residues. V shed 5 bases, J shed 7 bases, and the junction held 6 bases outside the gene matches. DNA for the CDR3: TGTGCCAGCAGTACTGAGGGACAGGGGGCCCAGCCCCAGCATTTT. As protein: CASSTEGQGAQPQHF.

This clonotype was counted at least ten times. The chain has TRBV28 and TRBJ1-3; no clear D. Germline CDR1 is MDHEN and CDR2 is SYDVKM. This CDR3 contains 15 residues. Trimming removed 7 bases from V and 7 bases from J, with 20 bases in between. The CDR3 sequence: CASKEDRGLWNTIYF. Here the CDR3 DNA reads TGTGCCAGCAAGGAGGATCGCGGGTTGTGGAACACCATATATTTT. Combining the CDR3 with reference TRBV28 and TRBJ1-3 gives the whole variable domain DVKVTQSSRYLVKRTGEKVFLECVQDMDHENMFWYRQDPGLGLRLIYFSYDVKMKEKGDIPEGYSVSREKKERFSLILESASTNQTSMYLCASKEDRGLWNTIYFGEGSWLTVV.

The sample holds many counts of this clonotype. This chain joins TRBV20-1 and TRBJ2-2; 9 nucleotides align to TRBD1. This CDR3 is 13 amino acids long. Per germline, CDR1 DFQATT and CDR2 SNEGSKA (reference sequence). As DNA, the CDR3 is TGCGGAGCCGGGACAGGGAGTACCGGGGAGCTGTTTTTT. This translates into CGAGTGSTGELFF.

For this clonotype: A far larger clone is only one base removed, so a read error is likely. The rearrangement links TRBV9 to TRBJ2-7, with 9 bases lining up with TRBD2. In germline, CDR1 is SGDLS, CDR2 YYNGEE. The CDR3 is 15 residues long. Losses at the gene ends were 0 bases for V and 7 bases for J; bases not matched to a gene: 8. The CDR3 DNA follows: TGTGCCAGCAGCGTAGAAGCTAGCGGGGCGAATGAGCAGTACTTC. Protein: CASSVEASGANEQYF.

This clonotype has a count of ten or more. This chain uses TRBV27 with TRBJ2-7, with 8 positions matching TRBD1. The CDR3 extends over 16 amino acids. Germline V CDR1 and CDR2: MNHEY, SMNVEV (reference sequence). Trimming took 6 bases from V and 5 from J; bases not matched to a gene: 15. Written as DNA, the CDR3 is TGTGCCAGCAGACCCCCCACAGGGGGTTCTCTCCACGAGCAGTACTTC. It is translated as CASRPPTGGSLHEQYF.

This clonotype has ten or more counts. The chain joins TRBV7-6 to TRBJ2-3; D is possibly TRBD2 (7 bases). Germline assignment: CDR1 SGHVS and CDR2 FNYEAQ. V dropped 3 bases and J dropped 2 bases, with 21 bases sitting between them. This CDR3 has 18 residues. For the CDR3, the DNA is TGTGCCAGCAGCTTGGAGGCCCCGGAGGCGGGGGCCACAGATACGCAGTATTTT. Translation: CASSLEAPEAGATDTQYF.

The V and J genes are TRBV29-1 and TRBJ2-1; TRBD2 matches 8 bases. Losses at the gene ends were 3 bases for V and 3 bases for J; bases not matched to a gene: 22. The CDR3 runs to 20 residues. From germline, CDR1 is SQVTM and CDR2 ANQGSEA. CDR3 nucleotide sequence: TGCAGCGTTGAGAGCCTAGCGGGCCTCAAGACCGGCTCTCACTACAATGAGCAGTTCTTC. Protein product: CSVESLAGLKTGSHYNEQFF.

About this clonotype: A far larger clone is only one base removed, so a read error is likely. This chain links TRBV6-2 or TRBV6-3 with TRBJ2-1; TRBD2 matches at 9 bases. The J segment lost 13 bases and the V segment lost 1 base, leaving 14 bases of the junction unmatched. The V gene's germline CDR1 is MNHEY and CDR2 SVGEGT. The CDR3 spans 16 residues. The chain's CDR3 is CASSYYVGLAIHIQFF. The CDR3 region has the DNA TGTGCCAGCAGTTACTACGTGGGACTAGCAATACACATTCAGTTCTTC.